This T cell receptor (beta chain) was recovered during a study of T cell responses to AZD1222 COVID-19 vaccine. Notes on this clone: Its antigen remains unidentified.

The protocol was immunoSEQ multiplex PCR, while the TCRdb copy is restricted to in-frame clones and leaves out a portion. The sample holds 110,000 or so clones, roughly 86% seen once. The CDR3 totals 13 residues. V shed 6 bases and J shed 3 bases, with 6 bases lying between them. Study findings and constraints: Every sample of the repertoires postdated the peak T cell response.

The sample consisted of peripheral blood, taken on day 0 of MenACWY control vaccination. V usage is TRBV12-3 or TRBV12-4 and J usage is TRBJ1-6; D call uncertain. This TCR was recovered from an adult in good health. The DNA of the CDR3 is TGTGCCAGCAGCCCCTTCTATAATTCACCCCTCCACTTT. Translation gives CASSPFYNSPLHF.